The 2 T cell receptor beta chains below all came from one sample that was sequenced in a study of cytomegalovirus exposure and HLA in healthy donors. With 60 Vbeta and 13 Jbeta primers, the PCR was carried out. Clones were sequenced by immunoSEQ multiplex PCR, and TCRdb holds only the in-frame ones, with some missing. The data hold fewer than 200,000 clones, with approximately 81% observed a single time. Sequences were obtained from PBMCs. All receptors come from a man aged 18 to 29 in good health and CMV-seropositive.

The V and J genes are TRBV15 and TRBJ1-5; 8 nucleotides agree with TRBD1. The germline V gene has CDR1 LNHNV and CDR2 YYDKDF (reference sequence). With 3 bases clipped from V and 5 bases from J, the junction kept 6 bases outside the gene matches. This CDR3 is built from 15 residues. CDR3 DNA: TGTGCCACCAGCAGTTGGCAGGGGGCATATCAGCCCCAGCATTTT. Its protein product is CATSSWQGAYQPQHF.

This chain uses TRBV6-6 with TRBJ1-5, with a tentative D call TRBD1 (5 bases). The germline V gene encodes CDR1 MNHNY and CDR2 SVGAGI (reference sequence). The CDR3 totals 15 residues. Between the trimmed V and J ends, which lost 6 bases and 2 bases, there was a span of 14 bases. CDR3 sequence: CASSDPPGGNQPQHF. CDR3 DNA sequence: TGTGCCAGCAGCGACCCCCCGGGGGGCAATCAGCCCCAGCATTTT.